This note documents a single T cell receptor beta chain sequence. Its antigen remains unknown. Clones were read by immunoSEQ multiplex PCR, and TCRdb kept only the in-frame ones, dropping some. The data show about 960,000 clones, over 60% seen once. The source of the sample is a study of shared clonotypes between healthy human individuals. Study in general: For every donor, three CD4 naive, three CD4 memory, two CD8 naive and one CD8 memory plates were used.

The study, taken as a whole, reports: Non-shared clonotypes were found to have lower generation probabilities than the clonotypes that were shared by all four of the sorted-subset donors.

This clonotype was sampled from a man aged 18 to 29 in good health. The sample taken for sequencing was memory CD4+ T cells sorted from blood. The subset: CD45RA-negative fraction.

The CDR3 loop is CASSRPLGLGEQYF. DNA for the CDR3: TGTGCCAGCAGCCGCCCCCTGGGATTGGGGGAGCAGTACTTC. The rearrangement links TRBV5-6 to TRBJ2-7; D is unresolved. Trimming cost V 4 bases and J 7 bases, with 18 bases left between them. This CDR3 comprises 14 residues. From germline, CDR1 is SGHDT and CDR2 YYEEEE.